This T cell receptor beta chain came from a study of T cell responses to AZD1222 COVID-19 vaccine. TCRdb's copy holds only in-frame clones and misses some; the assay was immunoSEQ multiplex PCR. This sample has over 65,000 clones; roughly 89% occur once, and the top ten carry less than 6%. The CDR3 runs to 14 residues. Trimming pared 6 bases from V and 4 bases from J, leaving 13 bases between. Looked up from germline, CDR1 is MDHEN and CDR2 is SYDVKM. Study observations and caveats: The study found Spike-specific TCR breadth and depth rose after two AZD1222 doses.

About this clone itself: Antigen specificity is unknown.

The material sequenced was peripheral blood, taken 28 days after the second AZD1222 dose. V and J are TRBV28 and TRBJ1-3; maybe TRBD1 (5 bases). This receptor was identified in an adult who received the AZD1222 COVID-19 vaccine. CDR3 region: CASRPGTVGNTIYF. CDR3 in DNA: TGTGCCAGCAGGCCCGGGACTGTCGGAAACACCATATATTTT.